This paragraph reports one TCR beta chain. The data belong to a study of blood T cells in healthy people across ages. On the study more broadly: About one barcoded TCR beta cDNA was captured per two T cells.

Germline CDR1 is KGHSH and CDR2 is LQKENI. V lost 3 bases and J lost 2; bases outside the gene matches: 6. The CDR3 has 15 amino acids. Through a sample-barcoded 5' primer and a J-beta primer mix, a second PCR was run for roughly 6 to 11 cycles. Per-sample output comprised a minimum of 2.5 million paired-end reads containing CDR3. TCRdb ran MiXCR on the 5' RACE reads and lists one entry per CDR3 protein. Here the sample spans about a million distinct CDR3 sequences, roughly 51% being singletons. The specimen sequenced was blood. This clonotype originated in a woman aged 55-69 years in good health. This sequence joins TRBV18 and TRBJ2-7; TRBD2 aligns across 8 bases. DNA for the CDR3: TGTGCCAGCTCACCGGGCGGGAGGCCAACCTACGAGCAGTACTTC. Translated, it gives CASSPGGRPTYEQYF.